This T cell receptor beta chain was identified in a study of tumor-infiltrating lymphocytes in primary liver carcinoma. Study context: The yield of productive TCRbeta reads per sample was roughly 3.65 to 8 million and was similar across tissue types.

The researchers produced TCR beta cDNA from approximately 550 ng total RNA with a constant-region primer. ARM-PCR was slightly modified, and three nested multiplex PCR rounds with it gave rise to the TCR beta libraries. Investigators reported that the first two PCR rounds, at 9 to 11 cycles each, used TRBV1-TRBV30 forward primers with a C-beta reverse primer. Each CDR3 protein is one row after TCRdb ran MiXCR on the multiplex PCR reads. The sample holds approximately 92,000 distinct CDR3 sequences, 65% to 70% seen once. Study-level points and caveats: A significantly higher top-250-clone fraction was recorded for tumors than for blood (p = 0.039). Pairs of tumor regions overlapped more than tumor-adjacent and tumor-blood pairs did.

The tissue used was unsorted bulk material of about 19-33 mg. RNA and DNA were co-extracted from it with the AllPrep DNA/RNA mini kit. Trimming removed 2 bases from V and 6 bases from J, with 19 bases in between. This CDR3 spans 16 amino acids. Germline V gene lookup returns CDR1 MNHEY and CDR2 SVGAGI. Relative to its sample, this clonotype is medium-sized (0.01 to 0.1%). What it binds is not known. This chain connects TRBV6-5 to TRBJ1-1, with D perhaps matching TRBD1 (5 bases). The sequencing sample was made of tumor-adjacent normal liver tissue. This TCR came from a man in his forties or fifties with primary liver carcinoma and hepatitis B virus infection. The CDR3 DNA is TGTGCCAGCAGTTACGCGGGACCCCGGGATGAGGCTGAAGCTTTCTTT. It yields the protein CASSYAGPRDEAEAFF.